Listed below are T cell receptor beta chains from one sample, sequenced in a study of regulatory T cells in long-lasting Graves disease. A single record per CDR3 protein comes from TCRdb applying MiXCR to the multiplex PCR reads. The data contain some 450,000 distinct CDR3 sequences, around 15% of them singletons. These sequences were also reported in another study, on T cells in Graves' hyperthyroidism and ophthalmopathy.

The specimen comprised peripheral blood mononuclear cells (PBMCs), sampled at new diagnosis, from a patient treated with antithyroid drugs. Every receptor here comes from a woman aged 25 to 45 with Graves disease. Both conserved end residues are part of each CDR3. A D gene is named only where the DNA matches it firmly. Only some rows state a clone size, as once, few, many or a class for expanded clones.

D,J,size,V,DNA,CDR3
-,TRBJ1-1,many,TRBV10-3,TGTGCCACCCTAGGGGACACTGAAGCTTTCTTT,CATLGDTEAFF
-,TRBJ2-3,few,TRBV30,TGTGCCTGGAGAGCTCCACTGGGGGGGCCTAGCACAGATACGCAGTATTTT,CAWRAPLGGPSTDTQYF
TRBD1,TRBJ2-2,many,TRBV29-1,TGCAGCGTCGACAGGGGGAACACCGGGGAGCTGTTTTTT,CSVDRGNTGELFF
-,TRBJ1-4,few,TRBV28,TGTGCCAGCAGTTCGCACGAAGCGACAACTAATGAAAAACTGTTTTTT,CASSSHEATTNEKLFF
-,TRBJ2-3,few,TRBV18,TGTGCCAGCTCACCAATCCGTCCTGGCGGACCATCCCCCCTACGAGATACGCAGTATTTT,CASSPIRPGGPSPLRDTQYF
-,TRBJ1-2,many,TRBV12-3/TRBV12-4,TGTGCCAGCAGCAGAGGGGAGAGGGATGGCTACACCTTC,CASSRGERDGYTF
TRBD1,TRBJ1-4,few,TRBV4-1,TGCGCCAGCAGCCAACTAGGACAGGGTCCAGTAAAACTGTTTTTT,CASSQLGQGPVKLFF
-,TRBJ1-1,many,TRBV12-3/TRBV12-4,TGTGCCAGCAGTTTAGGGTGGGGGACTGGGAACACTGAAGCTTTCTTT,CASSLGWGTGNTEAFF
TRBD1,TRBJ1-5,many,TRBV18,TGTGCCAGCTCACCATCGGACAGGGGGATCAGCAATCAGCCCCAGCATTTT,CASSPSDRGISNQPQHF
-,TRBJ1-2,-,TRBV29-1,TGCAGCGTTGCGGGGGTTGCTGGCTACACCTTC,CSVAGVAGYTF
-,TRBJ2-1,many,TRBV11-3,TGTGCCAGCAGCTCCTCGGGATCGGGGAAAAACAATGAGCAGTTCTTC,CASSSSGSGKNNEQFF
TRBD2,TRBJ2-1,-,TRBV18,TGTGCCAGCTCGCAGGCCGGGACTAGCGATCGATCCTACAATGAGCAGTTCTTC,CASSQAGTSDRSYNEQFF
-,TRBJ2-5,-,TRBV10-3,TGTGCCATCAGTTACCTTGGAGGGACCCAGTACTTC,CAISYLGGTQYF
-,TRBJ1-3,few,TRBV7-2,TGTGCCAGCAGCTTAGGAGGAGGGGCCTCTGGAAACACCATATATTTT,CASSLGGGASGNTIYF
-,TRBJ2-1,many,TRBV6-5,TGTGCCAGCAGTTACTTGTCGACGGTCTCCTACAATGAGCAGTTCTTC,CASSYLSTVSYNEQFF
-,TRBJ1-4,-,TRBV7-6,TGTGCCAGCAGCTTAGGGGACACTGAAAAACTGTTTTTT,CASSLGDTEKLFF
-,TRBJ2-1,many,TRBV7-8,TGTGCCAGCATCCACCGGGGGTACAATGAGCAGTTCTTC,CASIHRGYNEQFF
-,TRBJ2-7,many,TRBV5-6,TGTGCCAGCAGCTTGACCACCTCAAGACCATTGGAGTACTTC,CASSLTTSRPLEYF
TRBD2,TRBJ2-1,many,TRBV3-1,TGTGCCAGCAGCCAAGACGCGGGGGACTCCTACAATGAGCAGTTCTTC,CASSQDAGDSYNEQFF
TRBD1,TRBJ1-2,many,TRBV6-1,TGTGCCAGCAGGTCACAGGGGAACTATGGCTACACCTTC,CASRSQGNYGYTF
TRBD1,TRBJ2-7,-,TRBV20-1,TGCAGTGCAAACCGGGACAGGCTAAACGAGCAGTACTTC,CSANRDRLNEQYF
-,TRBJ2-1,many,TRBV7-2,TGTGCCAGCAGCTTAGCTTTGGGTGAGCAGTTCTTC,CASSLALGEQFF
-,TRBJ1-1,-,TRBV5-1,TGCGCCAGCAGCTTGGAGTCAGTTTTAATGAACACTGAAGCTTTCTTT,CASSLESVLMNTEAFF
TRBD2,TRBJ2-1,-,TRBV25-1,TGTGCCAGCAGTGGGCGGGAGGGTTACTACAATGAGCAGTTCTTC,CASSGREGYYNEQFF
-,TRBJ1-1,many,TRBV6-9,TGTGCCAGCAGTTACCTGGAGACTAACACTGAAGCTTTCTTT,CASSYLETNTEAFF
-,TRBJ2-5,-,TRBV6-4,TGTGCCAGCAGCCCAACAGGGACGCAAGAGACCCAGTACTTC,CASSPTGTQETQYF
-,TRBJ1-1,many,TRBV24-1,TGTGCCACCAGAGCGGTGGGGCGGGTGCATACTGAAGCTTTCTTT,CATRAVGRVHTEAFF
-,TRBJ1-2,-,TRBV29-1,TGCAGCGTTGACAGGTCCTACGGCTACACCTTC,CSVDRSYGYTF
TRBD2,TRBJ2-5,few,TRBV7-9,TGTGCCAGCAGCGGGACTAGCGAGGGCCTCAAGACCCAGTACTTC,CASSGTSEGLKTQYF
TRBD1,TRBJ2-7,many,TRBV2,TGTGCCTCTAAGTCCCGGGACAGCTACGAGCAGTACTTC,CASKSRDSYEQYF
TRBD1,TRBJ2-3,-,TRBV6-2/TRBV6-3,TGTGCCAGCAGTGAATGGAAAAGGGGGCGAACGACAGATACGCAGTATTTT,CASSEWKRGRTTDTQYF
TRBD2,TRBJ2-1,few,TRBV6-2/TRBV6-3,TGTGCCAGCAGTTCGGCGGGACTAGCGGGAGGGCCGGGGGGATTGATCGGTGAGCAGTTCTTC,CASSSAGLAGGPGGLIGEQFF
-,TRBJ2-1,few,TRBV19,TGTGCCAGTAGTCTATTCCCTATTGACAGGGAGGGCTACAATGAGCAGTTCTTC,CASSLFPIDREGYNEQFF
-,TRBJ2-7,many,TRBV6-2/TRBV6-3,TGTGCCAGCAGTTACTCGCGGGGTCCCTACGAGCAGTACTTC,CASSYSRGPYEQYF